This T cell receptor beta chain was retrieved from a study of cytomegalovirus exposure and HLA in healthy donors. The study's findings and limits: Reportedly, cytomegalovirus status was diagnosed with high sensitivity and specificity. In vitro experiments confirmed that three CMV-associated chains were specific for CMV antigens. Most sequenced TCRs were rare (though some public TCRs occurred in many donors).

On this clone: What it binds is not known.

Separate from the approximately 670-subject first cohort was the approximately 130-subject validation cohort, to which the donors belonged. The CDR3 is made up of 16 amino acids. Trimming left V 4 bases short and J 7 bases short, with 23 bases between. Germline loops: CDR1 LGHNA, CDR2 YNFKEQ. Sequencing was performed with immunoSEQ multiplex PCR; in TCRdb, only in-frame clones are kept and a portion is missing. Counted here are over 150,000 clones, 84% occurring once; the ten biggest clones make up about an eighth. The sequence was obtained from a woman in her 30s in good health and CMV-seropositive. The sample was PBMCs. V is TRBV4-2 and J is TRBJ2-7; TRBD2 is a possible D gene (6 bases). In nucleotides, the CDR3 is TGTGCCAGCAGCCCTGTGCCCGGGGCGGGGACTGGGGAGCAGTACTTC. This gives the protein CASSPVPGAGTGEQYF.